Listed below are T cell receptor beta chains from one sample, sequenced in a study of blood T cell repertoires in COVID-19. Clones were sequenced by immunoSEQ multiplex PCR, and TCRdb holds only the in-frame ones, with some missing. The top ten clones hold around 8.8% of a sample with some 210,000 clones, 75% to 90% of them seen once. The sequenced material came from PBMCs or T cells enriched from blood (not recorded which). The origin of the receptors is a man between 35 and 55 years old who had recovered from COVID-19. The CDR3 runs from the conserved cysteine through the conserved F or W. A D gene is named only where the DNA matches it firmly. Size tells how often a clone was seen (once, few, many) or the class of an expanded clone, and some rows leave it out.

clone size: NA
J gene: TRBJ2-1
V gene: TRBV7-6
D gene: TRBD2
CDR3 protein: CASSLDAGVGYNEQFF
CDR3 DNA: TGTGCCAGCAGCTTGGATGCGGGAGTAGGCTACAATGAGCAGTTCTTC

clone size: NA
J gene: TRBJ1-6
V gene: TRBV5-1
D gene: TRBD1
CDR3 protein: CASSLDQGVNSALHF
CDR3 DNA: TGCGCCAGCAGCTTGGACCAGGGGGTTAATTCGGCCCTCCACTTT

clone size: NA
J gene: TRBJ1-5
V gene: TRBV12-5
D gene: TRBD1
CDR3 protein: CASGLARGTGNQPQHF
CDR3 DNA: TGTGCTAGTGGTTTAGCCAGGGGGACTGGAAATCAGCCCCAGCATTTT

clone size: NA
J gene: TRBJ1-6
V gene: TRBV5-5
D gene: TRBD1
CDR3 protein: CASSLVGTDNSPLHF
CDR3 DNA: TGTGCCAGCAGCTTGGTGGGGACAGATAATTCACCCCTCCACTTT

clone size: NA
J gene: TRBJ2-7
V gene: TRBV28
D gene: TRBD1
CDR3 protein: CASSDRGEQYF
CDR3 DNA: TGTGCCAGCAGTGACAGGGGCGAGCAGTACTTC

clone size: NA
J gene: TRBJ2-7
V gene: TRBV7-3
D gene: TRBD2
CDR3 protein: CASSLSGGLDSGEQYF
CDR3 DNA: TGTGCCAGCAGCCTTAGCGGGGGCCTAGATAGTGGCGAGCAGTACTTC

clone size: NA
J gene: TRBJ1-5
V gene: TRBV19
D gene: TRBD1
CDR3 protein: CASSVGQTRGQPQHF
CDR3 DNA: TGTGCCAGTAGTGTGGGACAGACGAGGGGTCAGCCCCAGCATTTT

clone size: NA
J gene: TRBJ2-7
V gene: TRBV14
D gene: NA
CDR3 protein: CASSRRQGGSYEQYF
CDR3 DNA: TGTGCCAGCAGCCGTCGACAGGGAGGCTCTTACGAGCAGTACTTC

clone size: NA
J gene: TRBJ1-2
V gene: TRBV25-1
D gene: TRBD1
CDR3 protein: CASSDRMTGVEYGYTF
CDR3 DNA: TGTGCCAGCAGTGACCGAATGACAGGGGTTGAGTATGGCTACACCTTC

clone size: NA
J gene: TRBJ1-5
V gene: TRBV30
D gene: TRBD1
CDR3 protein: CAWSPRPGTGINQPQHF
CDR3 DNA: TGTGCCTGGAGTCCCCGTCCCGGGACAGGGATAAACCAGCCCCAGCATTTT

clone size: few
J gene: TRBJ1-6
V gene: TRBV3-1/TRBV3-2
D gene: TRBD1
CDR3 protein: CASSFPGQGGSPLHF
CDR3 DNA: TGTGCCAGCAGCTTTCCGGGACAGGGTGGATCACCCCTCCACTTT

clone size: NA
J gene: TRBJ1-4
V gene: TRBV4-1
D gene: NA
CDR3 protein: CASSQGGATGEKLFF
CDR3 DNA: TGCGCCAGCAGCCAAGGGGGTGCCACGGGGGAAAAACTGTTTTTT

clone size: once
J gene: TRBJ2-1
V gene: TRBV30
D gene: TRBD2
CDR3 protein: CACAGLAGGRNEQFF
CDR3 DNA: TGTGCCTGCGCGGGGCTAGCGGGGGGAAGGAATGAGCAGTTCTTC

clone size: NA
J gene: TRBJ2-5
V gene: TRBV12-5
D gene: TRBD1
CDR3 protein: CASGAGTGDVETQYF
CDR3 DNA: TGTGCTAGTGGAGCCGGGACAGGGGATGTGGAGACCCAGTACTTC

clone size: NA
J gene: TRBJ1-1
V gene: TRBV5-1
D gene: NA
CDR3 protein: CASSLSPRGNTEAFF
CDR3 DNA: TGCGCCAGCAGCTTGTCGCCGCGCGGGAACACTGAAGCTTTCTTT

clone size: NA
J gene: TRBJ1-2
V gene: TRBV2
D gene: NA
CDR3 protein: CASSELGVANYGYTF
CDR3 DNA: TGTGCCAGCAGTGAATTGGGCGTAGCTAACTATGGCTACACCTTC

clone size: NA
J gene: TRBJ2-7
V gene: TRBV6-5
D gene: NA
CDR3 protein: CASMNQAVSYEQYF
CDR3 DNA: TGTGCCAGCATGAATCAAGCGGTCTCCTACGAGCAGTACTTC

clone size: NA
J gene: TRBJ2-1
V gene: TRBV4-1
D gene: NA
CDR3 protein: CASSPIEAGGNEQFF
CDR3 DNA: TGCGCCAGCAGTCCAATCGAAGCGGGTGGTAATGAGCAGTTCTTC

clone size: few
J gene: TRBJ2-1
V gene: TRBV9
D gene: TRBD1
CDR3 protein: CASSVGQGIVNEQFF
CDR3 DNA: TGTGCCAGCAGCGTAGGACAGGGGATTGTCAATGAGCAGTTCTTC

clone size: NA
J gene: TRBJ2-1
V gene: TRBV3-1/TRBV3-2
D gene: TRBD2
CDR3 protein: CASSQRLAGNNEQFF
CDR3 DNA: TGTGCCAGCAGCCAGCGACTAGCGGGGAACAATGAGCAGTTCTTC

clone size: NA
J gene: TRBJ2-5
V gene: TRBV5-1
D gene: NA
CDR3 protein: CASSLDFVSETQYF
CDR3 DNA: TGCGCCAGCAGCTTGGATTTTGTCTCGGAGACCCAGTACTTC

clone size: NA
J gene: TRBJ1-1
V gene: TRBV29-1
D gene: NA
CDR3 protein: CSVEGPGTEAFF
CDR3 DNA: TGCAGCGTTGAGGGGCCCGGGACTGAAGCTTTCTTT

clone size: NA
J gene: TRBJ1-2
V gene: TRBV7-9
D gene: TRBD1
CDR3 protein: CASTVGTAYGYTF
CDR3 DNA: TGTGCCAGCACCGTCGGGACAGCCTATGGCTACACCTTC

clone size: NA
J gene: TRBJ1-3
V gene: TRBV7-9
D gene: NA
CDR3 protein: CASHPQLFSGNTIYF
CDR3 DNA: TGTGCCAGCCATCCACAGCTATTTTCAGGAAACACCATATATTTT

clone size: few
J gene: TRBJ2-1
V gene: TRBV11-2
D gene: NA
CDR3 protein: CASSLVRTSLEQFF
CDR3 DNA: TGTGCCAGCAGCTTAGTTCGGACTTCTCTTGAGCAGTTCTTC

clone size: NA
J gene: TRBJ2-5
V gene: TRBV7-9
D gene: NA
CDR3 protein: CASSLGGDQETQYF
CDR3 DNA: TGTGCCAGCAGCTTAGGGGGGGACCAAGAGACCCAGTACTTC

clone size: once
J gene: TRBJ1-3
V gene: TRBV7-9
D gene: NA
CDR3 protein: CASPSKGNTIYF
CDR3 DNA: TGTGCCAGCCCATCAAAAGGAAACACCATATATTTT

clone size: NA
J gene: TRBJ2-3
V gene: TRBV9
D gene: NA
CDR3 protein: CASSVGQGFAGYPWAMRDTQYF
CDR3 DNA: TGTGCCAGCAGCGTAGGGCAGGGTTTCGCTGGGTACCCTTGGGCGATGAGAGATACGCAGTATTTT

clone size: NA
J gene: TRBJ2-7
V gene: TRBV5-1
D gene: NA
CDR3 protein: CASSLVGPPYEQYF
CDR3 DNA: TGCGCCAGCAGCTTGGTGGGGCCTCCCTACGAGCAGTACTTC

clone size: NA
J gene: TRBJ2-1
V gene: TRBV9
D gene: TRBD2
CDR3 protein: CASSGLAGGSRNEQFF
CDR3 DNA: TGTGCCAGCAGCGGGCTAGCGGGAGGAAGTCGCAATGAGCAGTTCTTC

clone size: NA
J gene: TRBJ1-1
V gene: TRBV19
D gene: TRBD1
CDR3 protein: CASSRGQGVIRGTEAFF
CDR3 DNA: TGTGCCAGTAGTAGGGGACAGGGGGTGATCAGGGGTACTGAAGCTTTCTTT

clone size: NA
J gene: TRBJ2-1
V gene: TRBV4-2
D gene: TRBD2
CDR3 protein: CASSQGYSGGARNEQFF
CDR3 DNA: TGTGCCAGCAGCCAAGGGTATAGCGGGGGGGCTAGGAATGAGCAGTTCTTC

clone size: NA
J gene: TRBJ1-1
V gene: TRBV18
D gene: TRBD1
CDR3 protein: CASLDRADITEAFF
CDR3 DNA: TGTGCCAGCTTAGACAGGGCGGATATCACTGAAGCTTTCTTT